The rows below give T cell receptor beta chains drawn from one sample of a study of blood T cell repertoires in COVID-19. Measured with immunoSEQ multiplex PCR; TCRdb has only the in-frame clones, and not every one. The sample carries more than 350,000 clones, roughly 90% recorded once. The sequenced material came from peripheral blood. Receptor source: a woman aged 25-40 years with COVID-19, enrolled during active disease. Each CDR3 is given with its conserved first and last residue. A D gene is named only where the DNA matches it firmly. Only part of the rows carry a size: once, few, many, or a class if the clone is expanded.

v_gene,j_gene,d_gene,abundance,len,CDR3aa,CDR3nt
TRBV7-9,TRBJ1-1,.,.,12,CASSLDVAGAFF,TGTGCCAGCAGCTTAGACGTGGCGGGGGCTTTCTTT
TRBV13,TRBJ2-3,TRBD2,.,17,CASSLETSGKYTDTQYF,TGTGCCAGCAGCTTAGAGACTAGCGGAAAATACACAGATACGCAGTATTTT
TRBV6-4,TRBJ2-3,TRBD2,.,17,CASAELRTSGRGDTQYF,TGTGCCAGCGCCGAGCTCCGGACTAGCGGGAGAGGGGATACGCAGTATTTT
TRBV7-9,TRBJ1-2,.,.,15,CASSLDNRPDYGYTF,TGTGCCAGCAGCTTAGATAACAGACCGGACTATGGCTACACCTTC
TRBV19,TRBJ2-3,TRBD2,.,17,CASSYSPSGSTTDTQYF,TGTGCCAGTAGTTATAGTCCTAGCGGGAGTACCACAGATACGCAGTATTTT
TRBV7-2,TRBJ2-1,.,.,13,CASSGNSVDEQFF,TGTGCCAGCAGCGGTAATAGCGTCGATGAGCAGTTCTTC
TRBV5-4,TRBJ2-5,TRBD2,.,14,CASSLAGRGETQYF,TGTGCCAGCAGCTTGGCCGGGCGGGGGGAGACCCAGTACTTC
TRBV10-3,TRBJ1-5,TRBD1,.,14,CAIPTGAEGQPQHF,TGTGCCATCCCGACAGGGGCGGAGGGTCAGCCCCAGCATTTT
TRBV27,TRBJ2-1,.,.,15,CASSKLLTVNNEQFF,TGTGCCAGCAGCAAACTCCTCACGGTCAACAATGAGCAGTTCTTC
TRBV5-6,TRBJ2-6,TRBD1,.,19,CASSSLARTGWSGANVLTF,TGTGCCAGCAGCTCCCTCGCCCGGACAGGCTGGTCTGGGGCCAACGTCCTGACTTTC
TRBV11-3,TRBJ1-6,.,.,18,CASTPAGDPTVYNSPLHF,TGTGCCAGCACCCCGGCGGGGGATCCGACAGTATATAATTCACCCCTCCACTTT
TRBV7-9,TRBJ2-1,.,.,12,CASSPNRNEQFF,TGTGCCAGCAGCCCAAACAGGAATGAGCAGTTCTTC
TRBV5-1,TRBJ1-2,TRBD1,.,16,CASTLGGQGGNYGYTF,TGCGCCAGCACCCTTGGGGGACAGGGGGGGAACTATGGCTACACCTTC
TRBV27,TRBJ2-1,TRBD2,.,16,CASSFGLAGIESEQFF,TGTGCCAGCAGTTTCGGACTAGCGGGAATAGAAAGTGAGCAGTTCTTC
TRBV7-2,TRBJ1-1,.,.,12,CASSLSGAEAFF,TGTGCCAGCAGCTTAAGCGGGGCTGAAGCTTTCTTT
TRBV5-1,TRBJ2-1,.,.,16,CASSAGLVRGYNEQFF,TGCGCCAGCAGCGCCGGGTTAGTTCGAGGATACAATGAGCAGTTCTTC
TRBV7-8,TRBJ2-1,.,.,15,CASSLVDGVGNEQFF,TGTGCCAGCAGCTTAGTCGACGGGGTAGGCAATGAGCAGTTCTTC
TRBV5-3,TRBJ2-1,TRBD2,.,16,CARSASGRNLLNEQFF,TGTGCCAGAAGCGCTAGCGGGAGGAACCTTTTGAATGAGCAGTTCTTC
TRBV6-2/TRBV6-3,TRBJ2-7,.,.,12,CASSTQASEQYF,TGTGCCAGCAGTACCCAGGCGTCCGAGCAGTACTTC
TRBV3-1/TRBV3-2,TRBJ2-2,.,.,14,CASSQLRGTGELFF,TGTGCCAGCAGCCAATTGAGGGGGACCGGGGAGCTGTTTTTT
TRBV18,TRBJ1-2,.,.,16,CASSATTRQEIYGYTF,TGTGCCAGCTCAGCAACAACTCGACAGGAAATCTATGGCTACACCTTC
TRBV7-8,TRBJ1-6,TRBD1,once,15,CASSSTPGGRSPLHF,TGTGCCAGCAGCTCCACGCCAGGGGGGCGCTCACCCCTCCACTTT
TRBV2,TRBJ2-3,.,.,11,CASSASDTQYF,TGTGCCAGCAGTGCATCAGATACGCAGTATTTT
TRBV4-2,TRBJ2-3,TRBD2,.,16,CASSRLAGGSTDTQYF,TGTGCCAGCAGTAGACTAGCGGGGGGGAGCACAGATACGCAGTATTTT
TRBV7-6,TRBJ2-1,.,once,15,CASSSPEALYNEQFF,TGTGCCAGCAGCTCTCCGGAGGCCCTATACAATGAGCAGTTCTTC
TRBV2,TRBJ2-1,.,once,14,CASKAGFSYNEQFF,TGTGCCAGCAAGGCAGGATTCTCCTACAATGAGCAGTTCTTC
TRBV14,TRBJ1-2,TRBD1,.,15,CASSYQPGQIDGYTF,TGTGCCAGCAGCTACCAGCCGGGACAGATAGATGGCTACACCTTC
TRBV6-6,TRBJ1-4,TRBD1,.,15,CASSSPGQGIEKLFF,TGTGCCAGCAGTTCCCCGGGACAGGGGATCGAAAAACTGTTTTTT
TRBV7-2,TRBJ2-7,TRBD1,.,14,CASSLGTGLSEQYF,TGTGCCAGCAGCTTAGGGACAGGGCTTTCCGAGCAGTACTTC
TRBV24-1,TRBJ2-1,TRBD2,.,16,CATSDLSGSSYNEQFF,TGTGCCACCAGTGATTTGAGCGGGAGCTCCTACAATGAGCAGTTCTTC
TRBV5-6,TRBJ2-2,TRBD1,.,14,CASSSGQGLGELFF,TGTGCCAGCAGCTCGGGACAGGGGCTCGGGGAGCTGTTTTTT
TRBV6-5,TRBJ2-1,.,few,13,CASMGPSYNEQFF,TGTGCCAGCATGGGGCCCTCCTACAATGAGCAGTTCTTC
TRBV10-2,TRBJ2-1,TRBD2,.,15,CASRIAGISYNEQFF,TGCGCCAGCAGAATAGCGGGGATATCATACAATGAGCAGTTCTTC
TRBV4-1,TRBJ1-1,TRBD1,.,15,CASSPRGQGETEAFF,TGCGCCAGCAGCCCCCGAGGCCAGGGGGAAACTGAAGCTTTCTTT
TRBV5-6,TRBJ1-6,.,.,14,CASSSGPPVSPLHF,TGTGCCAGCAGCTCAGGTCCCCCGGTTTCACCCCTCCACTTT
TRBV7-2,TRBJ1-4,.,.,18,CASSPYGTGGYEIGKLFF,TGTGCCAGCAGCCCGTACGGGACGGGGGGATATGAAATAGGAAAACTGTTTTTT
TRBV19,TRBJ1-5,.,.,15,CASLRGAGSNQPQHF,TGTGCCAGTCTAAGGGGCGCCGGAAGCAATCAGCCCCAGCATTTT
TRBV7-8,TRBJ1-1,TRBD1,.,15,CASSLLRQGSTEAFF,TGTGCCAGCAGCTTACTTCGACAGGGTAGCACTGAAGCTTTCTTT
TRBV19,TRBJ1-1,TRBD1,.,16,CASIGQGRQSGTEAFF,TGTGCCAGTATTGGACAGGGACGTCAGTCGGGCACTGAAGCTTTCTTT
TRBV7-2,TRBJ2-5,TRBD2,.,15,CASSFSAGLVETQYF,TGTGCCAGCAGCTTTTCCGCGGGACTAGTGGAGACCCAGTACTTC
TRBV6-2/TRBV6-3,TRBJ2-1,.,.,11,CASSLGVEQFF,TGTGCCAGCAGTTTAGGGGTTGAGCAGTTCTTC
TRBV10-3,TRBJ2-1,TRBD2,once,15,CAISGSGGLLNEQFF,TGTGCCATCAGTGGGAGCGGGGGGCTCCTCAATGAGCAGTTCTTC
TRBV2,TRBJ1-1,.,.,16,CASSGPPATSWSEAFF,TGTGCCAGCAGTGGCCCCCCAGCGACGTCTTGGAGTGAAGCTTTCTTT
TRBV11-1,TRBJ2-7,TRBD1,.,15,CASSLAPDRTYEQYF,TGTGCCAGCAGCTTGGCCCCGGACAGGACCTACGAGCAGTACTTC
TRBV3-1/TRBV3-2,TRBJ2-4,.,.,14,CASSHGTPKNIQYF,TGTGCCAGCAGTCACGGGACACCCAAAAACATTCAGTACTTC
TRBV3-1/TRBV3-2,TRBJ2-7,.,.,15,CASSQGTRISYEQYF,TGTGCCAGCAGCCAAGGGACACGAATTTCCTACGAGCAGTACTTC
TRBV11-2,TRBJ1-2,TRBD1,.,16,CASSGVGTGGDYGYTF,TGTGCCAGCAGCGGGGTCGGGACAGGGGGCGACTATGGCTACACCTTC
TRBV7-9,TRBJ2-1,.,.,10,CASSFGEQFF,TGTGCCAGCAGCTTCGGTGAGCAGTTCTTC
TRBV7-2,TRBJ2-5,TRBD2,.,16,CASSFRTSGGEETQYF,TGTGCCAGCAGCTTTAGGACTAGCGGGGGGGAGGAGACCCAGTACTTC
TRBV6-4,TRBJ2-3,TRBD2,.,15,CASSIAGGGKDTQYF,TGTGCCAGCAGTATAGCGGGGGGAGGCAAAGATACGCAGTATTTT
TRBV27,TRBJ2-1,TRBD2,.,16,CASKRTSASSYNEQFF,TGTGCCAGCAAACGGACTAGCGCGAGCTCCTACAATGAGCAGTTCTTC
TRBV7-2,TRBJ1-6,.,.,15,CASSLASGDNSPLHF,TGTGCCAGCAGCTTAGCGTCGGGGGATAATTCACCCCTCCACTTT
TRBV28,TRBJ2-1,TRBD2,.,15,CASRLWASGVNEQFF,TGTGCCAGCAGGCTATGGGCTAGCGGGGTCAATGAGCAGTTCTTC
TRBV7-2,TRBJ1-1,TRBD1,.,14,CASSPRQGGTEAFF,TGTGCCAGCAGCCCCCGACAGGGGGGGACTGAAGCTTTCTTT
TRBV12-3/TRBV12-4,TRBJ2-7,.,.,13,CASSSTSSYEQYF,TGTGCCAGCAGTTCCACAAGCTCCTACGAGCAGTACTTC
TRBV5-4,TRBJ1-5,.,.,14,CASSWGGAGQPQHF,TGTGCCAGCAGCTGGGGGGGGGCAGGTCAGCCCCAGCATTTT